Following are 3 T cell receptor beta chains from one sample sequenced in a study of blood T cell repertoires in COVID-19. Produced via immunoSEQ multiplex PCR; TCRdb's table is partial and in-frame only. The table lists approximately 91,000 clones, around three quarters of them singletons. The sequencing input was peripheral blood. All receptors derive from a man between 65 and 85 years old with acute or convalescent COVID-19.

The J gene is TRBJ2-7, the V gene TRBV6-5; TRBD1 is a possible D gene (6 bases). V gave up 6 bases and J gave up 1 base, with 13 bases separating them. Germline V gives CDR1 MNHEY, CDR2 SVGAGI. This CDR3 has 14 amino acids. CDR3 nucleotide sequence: TGTGCCAGCAGCCCATTGGACAGTTCCTACGAGCAGTACTTC. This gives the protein CASSPLDSSYEQYF.

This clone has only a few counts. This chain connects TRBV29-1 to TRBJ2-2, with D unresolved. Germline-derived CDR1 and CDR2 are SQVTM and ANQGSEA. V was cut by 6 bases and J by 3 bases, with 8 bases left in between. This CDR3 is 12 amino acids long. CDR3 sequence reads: CSVLRDTGELFF. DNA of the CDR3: TGCAGCGTCCTACGTGACACCGGGGAGCTGTTTTTT.

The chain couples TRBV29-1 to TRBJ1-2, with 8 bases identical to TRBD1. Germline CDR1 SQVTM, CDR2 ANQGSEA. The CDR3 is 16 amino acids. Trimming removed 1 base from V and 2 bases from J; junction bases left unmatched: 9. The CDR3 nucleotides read TGCAGCGTTGAAGTGCTTTCAGGGGGCTTAAACTATGGCTACACCTTC. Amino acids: CSVEVLSGGLNYGYTF.